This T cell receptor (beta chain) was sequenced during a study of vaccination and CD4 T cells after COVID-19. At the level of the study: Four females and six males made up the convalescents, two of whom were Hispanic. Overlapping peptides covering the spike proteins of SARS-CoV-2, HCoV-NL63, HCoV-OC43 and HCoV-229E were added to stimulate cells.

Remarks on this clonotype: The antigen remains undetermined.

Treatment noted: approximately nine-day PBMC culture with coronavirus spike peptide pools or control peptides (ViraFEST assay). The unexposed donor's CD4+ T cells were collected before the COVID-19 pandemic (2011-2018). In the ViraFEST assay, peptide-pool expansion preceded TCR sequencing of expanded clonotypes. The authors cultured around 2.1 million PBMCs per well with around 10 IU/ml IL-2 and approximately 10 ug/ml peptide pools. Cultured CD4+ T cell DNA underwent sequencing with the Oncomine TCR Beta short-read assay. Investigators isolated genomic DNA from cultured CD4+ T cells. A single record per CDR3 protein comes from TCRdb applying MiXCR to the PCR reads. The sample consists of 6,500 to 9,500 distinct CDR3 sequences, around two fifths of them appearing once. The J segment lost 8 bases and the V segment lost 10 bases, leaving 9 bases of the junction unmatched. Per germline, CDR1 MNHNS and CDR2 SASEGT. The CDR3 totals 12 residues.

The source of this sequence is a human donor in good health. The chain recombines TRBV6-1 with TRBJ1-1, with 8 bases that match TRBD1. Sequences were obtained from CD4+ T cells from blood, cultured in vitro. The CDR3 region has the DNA TGTGCCACCTCGACAGGGGCTACCGAAGCTTTCTTT. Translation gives CATSTGATEAFF.